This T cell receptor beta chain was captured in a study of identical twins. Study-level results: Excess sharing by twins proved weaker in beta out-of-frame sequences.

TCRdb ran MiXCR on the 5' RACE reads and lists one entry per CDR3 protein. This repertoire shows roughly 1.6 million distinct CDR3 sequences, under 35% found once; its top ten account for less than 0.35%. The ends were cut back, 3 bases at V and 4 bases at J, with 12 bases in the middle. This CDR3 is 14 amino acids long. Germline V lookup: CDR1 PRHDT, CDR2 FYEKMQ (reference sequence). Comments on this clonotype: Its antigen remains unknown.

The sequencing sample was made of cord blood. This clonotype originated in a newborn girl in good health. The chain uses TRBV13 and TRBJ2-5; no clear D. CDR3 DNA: TGTGCCAGCAGCTTGGACCCCCGAAGAGAGACCCAGTACTTC. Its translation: CASSLDPRRETQYF.